Following are 7 T cell receptor beta chains from one sample sequenced in a study of cytomegalovirus exposure and HLA in healthy donors. Data came from immunoSEQ multiplex PCR; TCRdb stores just in-frame clones and leaves some out. The sample records some 310,000 clones, roughly 90% being singletons. Sequencing was performed on PBMCs. The origin of the receptors is a man between 25 and 39 years old in good health and CMV-seronegative.

The chain combines TRBV23-1 with TRBJ1-6, with TRBD1 as a possible D gene (5 bases). TRBV23-1 is an ORF; its function is uncertain. Trimming left V 3 bases short and J 10 bases short, with 19 bases between. The CDR3 contains 16 residues. CDR3 sequence: CASSQGWRDSSSPLHF. CDR3 coding DNA: TGCGCCAGCAGTCAGGGGTGGAGGGACTCGAGCTCACCCCTCCACTTT.

The chain employs TRBV5-1 and TRBJ2-1, with TRBD1 matching 10 bases. The germline gives CDR1 SGHRS, CDR2 YFSETQ. J was trimmed by 4 bases and V by 4 bases; bases with no gene match: 2. The CDR3 spans 14 residues. The CDR3 DNA reads TGCGCCAGCAGCCGGGGACAGGGGTACAATGAGCAGTTCTTC. Translated, it gives CASSRGQGYNEQFF.

Only one count was recorded for this clone. The chain carries TRBV4-1 and TRBJ2-7, with 7 bases matching TRBD1. The trim removed 1 base at V and 3 bases at J, leaving 3 bases unmatched. CDR3 length: 14 amino acids. Per germline, CDR1 MGHRA and CDR2 YSYEKL. In DNA, the CDR3 is TGCGCCAGCAGCCAAGGGCAGGGGGTCTACGAGCAGTACTTC. Translated: CASSQGQGVYEQYF.

This clone was recorded only once. V usage is TRBV11-2 and J usage is TRBJ2-5; TRBD2 is a possible D gene (6 bases). The V end lost 4 bases, the J end lost 2 bases, and 20 bases lay between the germline ends. The germline CDR1 and CDR2 sequences are SGHAT and FQNNGV. CDR3 length: 17 residues. The CDR3 nucleotides read TGTGCCAGCAGCTCTCAAGCGGATAGGGGACTTCAAGAGACCCAGTACTTC. Translated, it gives CASSSQADRGLQETQYF.

The chain carries TRBV5-5 and TRBJ1-3, with D uncertain. The CDR3 loop spans 14 amino acids. Germline V gene lookup returns CDR1 SGHKS and CDR2 YYEKEE (reference sequence). Trimming removed 1 base at V and 4 bases at J, with 9 bases between. CDR3 DNA sequence: TGTGCCAGCAGCTTGTACACGTCAGGAAACACCATATATTTT. As protein: CASSLYTSGNTIYF.

The CDR3 is CASSPWAGGTMGNQPQHF. The CDR3 DNA reads as TGTGCCAGCAGCCCCTGGGCAGGGGGCACCATGGGGAATCAGCCCCAGCATTTT. V usage is TRBV7-2 and J usage is TRBJ1-5; 8 nucleotides align to TRBD1. The ends lost 5 bases at V and 4 bases at J; junction bases unmatched: 16. The CDR3 totals 18 residues. Germline loops: CDR1 SGHTA, CDR2 FQGNSA.

As regards this clone: The same CDR3 also results from other DNA sequences found in this sample. The chain carries TRBV6-5 and TRBJ2-7; no definite D call. V shed 0 bases and J shed 4 bases, with 4 bases lying between them. The CDR3 is 12 residues long. The V gene's germline CDR1 is MNHEY and CDR2 SVGAGI. The CDR3 spells CASSYSRYEQYF. CDR3 sequence (DNA): TGTGCCAGCAGTTACTCGAGGTACGAGCAGTACTTC.